These 8 T cell receptor beta chains originate from one sample sequenced in a study of shared clonotypes between healthy human individuals. Method: immunoSEQ multiplex PCR; TCRdb's copy keeps in-frame clones and lacks some. The data show 2,100,000 or so clones, about 94% seen once. Sequences were obtained from naive CD4+ T cells sorted from blood. Subset: CD45RA+ positively selected. The receptors shown here come from a man younger than 30 in good health.

This clone was seen a single time. V gene TRBV29-1 combines with J gene TRBJ2-2, with 9 bases fitting TRBD1. The length of the CDR3 is 16 residues. CDR1 and CDR2 from the germline V gene are SQVTM and ANQGSEA. Trimming at V came to 7 bases and at J to 2 bases, leaving 11 bases not matched to a gene. CDR3 in DNA: TGCAGCGCTGCAACGGACAGGGGATTAAACACCGGGGAGCTGTTTTTT. Translation: CSAATDRGLNTGELFF.

V and J are TRBV2 and TRBJ1-2, with D possibly TRBD1 on 5 matching bases. The germline gives CDR1 SNHLY, CDR2 FYNNEI. Trimming left V 6 bases short and J 4 bases short, with 12 bases between. CDR3 length equals 13 residues. For the CDR3, the DNA is TGTGCCAGCAGCACACAGGTCCGCTATGGCTACACCTTC. As protein: CASSTQVRYGYTF.

This chain connects TRBV27 to TRBJ2-3; the D is unclear. The V end was cut by 4 bases, the J end by 2 bases, with 10 bases between. The germline V gene has CDR1 MNHEY and CDR2 SMNVEV (reference sequence). This CDR3 is built from 14 residues. The CDR3 DNA is TGTGCCAGCAGTTCCCAAGCCAACACAGATACGCAGTATTTT. Amino acids: CASSSQANTDTQYF.

This sequence joins TRBV19 and TRBJ1-1; D may be TRBD1 (5 bases). Trimming removed 6 bases from V and 3 bases from J, with 20 bases in between. This CDR3 is built from 16 residues. CDR1 is LNHDA, CDR2 SQIVND, per germline (reference sequence). The CDR3 DNA is TGTGCCAGTAGCTTATCAGGGTGGGGGGACTACACTGAAGCTTTCTTT. It codes for CASSLSGWGDYTEAFF.

Concerning this clone: This CDR3 is also generated by other DNA sequences in the sample. The CDR3 loop is CASSLGRETQYF. CDR3 nucleotide sequence: TGTGCCAGCAGCTTAGGTCGAGAGACCCAGTACTTC. The chain recombines TRBV11-2 with TRBJ2-5; D uncertain. The V gene's germline CDR1 is SGHAT and CDR2 FQNNGV. This CDR3 spans 12 amino acids. With 1 base removed from V and 4 bases from J, the gap between germline ends came to 4 bases.

In regard to this clone: The sample contains more than one DNA sequence encoding this CDR3. V is TRBV5-4 and J is TRBJ2-5, with TRBD1 matching 9 bases. Per the germline V gene, CDR1 is SGHNT and CDR2 is YYREEE (reference sequence). The CDR3 totals 15 residues. J gave up 5 bases and V 4 bases, and 9 bases lay outside the gene matches. DNA for the CDR3: TGTGCCAGCAGCGTACGACAGGGGGGCCGGGAGACCCAGTACTTC. It codes for CASSVRQGGRETQYF.

Here the CDR3 DNA reads TGTGCCAGCAGTCCCGGACTAGCGCCAGATACGCAGTATTTT. Its translation is CASSPGLAPDTQYF. This rearrangement joins TRBV11-2 to TRBJ2-3, with TRBD2 identical over 9 bases. The V gene's germline CDR1 is SGHAT and CDR2 FQNNGV. V was pared by 6 bases and J by 4 bases, with 5 bases of the junction left unmatched. The CDR3 is made up of 14 amino acids.

The rearrangement links TRBV2 to TRBJ1-5, with D unclear. V lost 1 base and J lost 3, with 13 bases in between. The CDR3 runs to 16 residues. Germline V gives CDR1 SNHLY, CDR2 FYNNEI. This CDR3 reads CASSEGRGVHNQPQHF. The CDR3 coding sequence is TGTGCCAGCAGTGAAGGTCGCGGGGTCCACAATCAGCCCCAGCATTTT.